The T cell receptor beta chain described here comes from a study of blood T cell repertoires in COVID-19. Overall study context: The United States, Italy and Spain supplied acute and convalescent COVID-19 samples. Nucleic acid was either cDNA or gDNA, and it came from T cells, B-cell-depleted T cells, or PBMCs.

V was clipped by 5 bases and J by 4 bases, with 15 bases between them. Germline assignment: CDR1 SGHTA and CDR2 FQGTGA. This CDR3 region has 15 residues. Clones were read by immunoSEQ multiplex PCR, and TCRdb kept only the in-frame ones, dropping some. Of some 200,000 clones in the sample, roughly 80% are singletons; the top ten hold 15% to 20%. The sequence was obtained from a woman of 80 years or more with active or convalescent COVID-19. The chain carries TRBV7-3 and TRBJ1-3; D is possibly TRBD1 (5 bases). The sequenced sample was peripheral blood. This chain's CDR3 is CASSPGRGEGNTIYF. CDR3 nucleotides: TGTGCCAGCAGCCCCGGCCGGGGGGAGGGAAACACCATATATTTT.